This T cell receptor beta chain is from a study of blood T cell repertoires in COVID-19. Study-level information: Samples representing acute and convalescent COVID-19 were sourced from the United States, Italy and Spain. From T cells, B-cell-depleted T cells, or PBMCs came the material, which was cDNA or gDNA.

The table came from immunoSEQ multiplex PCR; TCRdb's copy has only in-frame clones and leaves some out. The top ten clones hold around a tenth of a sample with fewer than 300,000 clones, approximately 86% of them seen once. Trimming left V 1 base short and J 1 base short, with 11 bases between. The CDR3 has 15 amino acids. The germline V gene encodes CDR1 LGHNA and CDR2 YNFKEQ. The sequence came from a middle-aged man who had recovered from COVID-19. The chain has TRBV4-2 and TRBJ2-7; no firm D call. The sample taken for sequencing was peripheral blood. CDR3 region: CASSQVMSVSYEQYF. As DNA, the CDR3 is TGTGCCAGCAGCCAAGTGATGTCGGTATCCTACGAGCAGTACTTC.